Below are 4 T cell receptor beta chains sequenced from a single sample in a study of shared clonotypes between healthy human individuals (dated by TCRdb to the early 2020s). Library creation used the immunoSEQ multiplex PCR assay. TCRdb carries this immuneACCESS record with in-frame sequences only. Its versions omit some clonotypes, under half of them owing to an unresolved V gene in the studies checked, with the rest unexplained. The table for this sample lists over 2 million clones; about 95% of them were counted only once. Of the sample, more than 0.1% is held by the ten largest clones. Sequenced sample: naive CD4+ T cells sorted from blood. This specimen's cell subset or site label, interpreted: CD45RA+ positively selected. These receptors all stem from a man in his late teens or twenties in good health.

This chain joins TRBV18 and TRBJ1-4; unclear D gene. This CDR3 has 14 residues. V lost 4 bases to trimming and J lost 4 bases, with 10 bases between them. Germline V gives CDR1 KGHSH, CDR2 LQKENI. This CDR3 reads CASSLLQFNEKLFF. Here the CDR3 DNA reads TGTGCCAGCTCACTGCTACAGTTTAATGAAAAACTGTTTTTT. Full variable domain (missing parts from reference TRBV18 and TRBJ1-4): NAGVMQNPRHLVRRRGQEARLRCSPMKGHSHVYWYRQLPEEGLKFMVYLQKENIIDESGMPKERFSAEFPKEGPSILRIQQVVRGDSAAYFCASSLLQFNEKLFFGSGTQLSVL.

V and J are TRBV6-6 and TRBJ2-7, with no clear D. Germline loops: CDR1 MNHNY, CDR2 SVGAGI (reference sequence). The V gene lost 2 bases and the J gene lost 0 bases, with 8 bases spanning the gap. This CDR3 contains 14 residues. CDR3 bases: TGTGCCAGCAGTTACCCCGGCAGCTCCTACGAGCAGTACTTC. Protein product: CASSYPGSSYEQYF.

The chain is built from TRBV11-3 and TRBJ2-7; 10 bases are shared with TRBD2. The trim removed 1 base at V and 6 bases at J, leaving 12 bases unmatched. The CDR3 length is 17 residues. Germline CDR1 SGHNT, CDR2 YENEEA. CDR3 DNA: TGTGCCAGCAGCTTAGGGGCTAGCGGGAGCCGATCCGGCGAGCAGTACTTC. It translates to CASSLGASGSRSGEQYF.

The gene calls are TRBV7-2 and TRBJ2-7, with 7 bases aligning to TRBD1. Trimming cost V 5 bases and J 0 bases; bases outside gene matches: 7. Germline V gene lookup returns CDR1 SGHTA and CDR2 FQGNSA. The CDR3 loop spans 15 amino acids. The CDR3 loop is CASSQGDRFSYEQYF. CDR3 DNA: TGTGCCAGCAGCCAGGGGGACAGATTCTCCTACGAGCAGTACTTC.